These 22 T cell receptor beta chains originate from one sample sequenced in a study of blood T cell repertoires in COVID-19. Profiled with immunoSEQ multiplex PCR; TCRdb holds only in-frame clones, not every one. The repertoire holds approximately 140,000 clones, with more than 70% as singletons. The material sequenced was peripheral blood. The receptor set was obtained from a man aged 55 to 70 with active or convalescent COVID-19.

This chain connects TRBV10-3 to TRBJ1-2, with a possible D match to TRBD1 (6 bases). The CDR3 sequence is 12 residues long. The germline V gene has CDR1 ENHRY and CDR2 SYGVKD. V lost 0 bases and J 8 bases, leaving 7 bases between the germline ends. The CDR3 sequence: CAISESRGGYTF. CDR3 sequence (DNA): TGTGCCATCAGTGAGTCGAGGGGGGGCTACACCTTC.

This clone has only a few counts. The rearrangement links TRBV19 to TRBJ2-1, with TRBD1 matching over 8 bases. The V segment lost 9 bases and the J segment 6 bases; nucleotides outside the gene matches: 19. In germline, CDR1 is LNHDA, CDR2 SQIVND (reference sequence). The CDR3 runs 17 residues. The CDR3 region has the DNA TGTGCCAGCAACCAGGGACAGGAAATTACTTGGAGCAATGAGCAGTTCTTC. Residues: CASNQGQEITWSNEQFF. Based on the CDR3 plus reference TRBV19 and TRBJ2-1, the full variable domain is DGGITQSPKYLFRKEGQNVTLSCEQNLNHDAMYWYRQDPGQGLRLIYYSQIVNDFQKGDIAEGYSVSREKKESFPLTVTSAQKNPTAFYLCASNQGQEITWSNEQFFGPGTRLTVL.

The chain uses TRBV27 and TRBJ2-7, with D unclear. The CDR3 totals 12 residues. Germline CDR1 MNHEY, CDR2 SMNVEV (reference sequence). Trimming pared 4 bases from V and 0 bases from J, leaving 4 bases between. The CDR3 bases are TGTGCCAGCAGTTGGAGCTCCTACGAGCAGTACTTC. Protein product: CASSWSSYEQYF.

J is TRBJ2-1 and V is TRBV5-4; 7 bases agree with TRBD2. Unmatched junction bases numbered 10, after V lost 4 bases and J lost 0 bases. The CDR3 spans 17 residues. Germline V CDR1 and CDR2: SGHNT, YYREEE (reference sequence). CDR3 loop: CASSLGGERSSYNEQFF. In DNA form, the CDR3 reads TGTGCCAGCAGCCTGGGGGGGGAGAGGAGCTCCTACAATGAGCAGTTCTTC.

This clone has just a few counts. V usage is TRBV28 and J usage is TRBJ1-6, with TRBD1 matching over 10 bases. This CDR3 spans 17 amino acids. The V segment lost 5 bases and the J segment 6 bases; nucleotides outside the gene matches: 10. Germline V gives CDR1 MDHEN, CDR2 SYDVKM. CDR3 bases: TGTGCCAGCAGTGGGACGGACAGGGGGAGGCTTAATTCACCCCTCCACTTT. This encodes CASSGTDRGRLNSPLHF.

The chain has TRBV3-1 (or the pseudogene TRBV3-2) and TRBJ2-7; no clear D gene. The CDR3 spans 9 residues. CDR1 LGHDT and CDR2 YNNKEL come from the germline V gene (reference sequence). Trimming stripped 8 bases from V and 5 bases from J, with 4 bases between. The CDR3 region has the DNA TGTGCCAGCCCCAACGAGCAGTACTTC. The encoded protein is CASPNEQYF.

In regard to this clone: Other nucleotide sequences from this sample produce the same CDR3. The V and J genes are TRBV9 and TRBJ1-5; D unclear. This CDR3 region has 14 residues. CDR1 and CDR2 (germline): SGDLS, YYNGEE. The V gene lost 2 bases and the J gene lost 0 bases, with 6 bases spanning the gap. CDR3: CASSVGGSNQPQHF. The CDR3 region has the DNA TGTGCCAGCAGCGTCGGTGGTAGCAATCAGCCCCAGCATTTT. Variable domain in full (rest from reference TRBV9 and TRBJ1-5): DSGVTQTPKHLITATGQRVTLRCSPRSGDLSVYWYQQSLDQGLQFLIQYYNGEERAKGNILERFSAQQFPDLHSELNLSSLELGDSALYFCASSVGGSNQPQHFGDGTRLSIL.

The chain recombines TRBV2 with TRBJ2-7; 8 bases align to TRBD1. The germline gives CDR1 SNHLY, CDR2 FYNNEI. With V trimmed by 7 bases and J by 1 base, 6 bases remained unmatched. There are 14 residues in the CDR3. DNA for the CDR3: TGTGCCAGCACGGGACAGGACTTTTCCTACGAGCAGTACTTC. The encoded protein is CASTGQDFSYEQYF.

The chain carries TRBV25-1 and TRBJ1-1; no firm D call. CDR1 and CDR2 from the germline V gene are MGHDK and SYGVNS. The ends were cut back, 8 bases at V and 1 base at J, with 5 bases in the middle. CDR3 length: 11 amino acids. CDR3: CASARNTEAFF. The CDR3 region has the DNA TGTGCCAGCGCCAGGAACACTGAAGCTTTCTTT.

Here the CDR3 DNA reads TGTGCCAGCCGTTCCCTGTCGGGTAGCGACACCGGGGAGCTGTTTTTT. As protein: CASRSLSGSDTGELFF. The chain uses TRBV5-5 and TRBJ2-2; perhaps TRBD2 as D (5 bases). V lost 7 bases and J 3 bases, leaving 19 bases between the germline ends. Germline V lookup: CDR1 SGHKS, CDR2 YYEKEE (reference sequence). This CDR3 spans 16 amino acids. Looking up the rest from reference TRBV5-5 and TRBJ2-2 gives the full variable domain: DAGVTQSPTHLIKTRGQQVTLRCSPISGHKSVSWYQQVLGQGPQFIFQYYEKEERGRGNFPDRFSARQFPNYSSELNVNALLLGDSALYLCASRSLSGSDTGELFFGEGSRLTVL.

The rearrangement joins TRBV6-5 to TRBJ1-1; D unresolved. Per germline, CDR1 MNHEY and CDR2 SVGAGI. V lost 4 bases to trimming and J lost 2 bases, with 2 bases between them. The length of the CDR3 is 11 residues. CDR3 amino acids: CASSSNTEAFF. The CDR3 nucleotides are TGTGCCAGCAGTTCAAACACTGAAGCTTTCTTT.

This clone appeared a few times. J is TRBJ2-7 and V is TRBV28, with D tentatively TRBD2 (6 bases). Trimming removed 8 bases from V and 2 bases from J, with 10 bases in between. In germline, CDR1 is MDHEN, CDR2 SYDVKM. CDR3 size: 12 residues. DNA for the CDR3: TGTGCCAGCCGGGGGTACACCTACGAGCAGTACTTC. This sequence encodes CASRGYTYEQYF.

This sequence joins TRBV9 and TRBJ1-2; a weak D match, TRBD1 (5 bases). V dropped 3 bases and J dropped 2 bases, with 11 bases sitting between them. The CDR3 extends over 14 amino acids. In germline, CDR1 is SGDLS, CDR2 YYNGEE. The CDR3 sequence: CASSADSPNYGYTF. DNA for the CDR3: TGTGCCAGCAGCGCTGACAGCCCCAACTATGGCTACACCTTC.

The rearrangement uses TRBV20-1 and TRBJ1-5; D might be TRBD1 (5 bases). The ends were cut back, 3 bases at V and 1 base at J, with 13 bases in the middle. This CDR3 spans 15 amino acids. Germline V lookup: CDR1 DFQATT, CDR2 SNEGSKA (reference sequence). For the CDR3, the DNA is TGCAGTGCTAGTGCAGGGTTTTTGAGCAATCAGCCCCAGCATTTT. Protein: CSASAGFLSNQPQHF.

The rearrangement uses TRBV6-4 and TRBJ1-2; no clear D. Germline values: CDR1 MRHNA, CDR2 SNTAGT. This CDR3 is 13 amino acids long. Trimming removed 0 bases at V and 4 bases at J, with 6 bases between. The chain's CDR3 is CASSDSRGYGYTF. The CDR3 nucleotides read TGTGCCAGCAGTGACTCTCGGGGCTATGGCTACACCTTC.

The V and J genes are TRBV24-1 and TRBJ2-1, with 11 bases identical to TRBD2. CDR1 and CDR2 (germline): KGHDR, SFDVKD. This CDR3 comprises 18 residues. V was pared by 2 bases and J by 7 bases, with 12 bases of the junction left unmatched. CDR3 sequence (DNA): TGTGCCACCAGTGATTGGGAGCTTAGCGGGAGGGCAGGGAATGAGCAGTTCTTC. Its translation is CATSDWELSGRAGNEQFF.

CDR3 sequence: CASSTRDRVGYSPLHF. The CDR3 DNA reads TGCGCCAGCAGTACCCGGGACAGGGTAGGGTATTCACCCCTCCACTTT. J is TRBJ1-6 and V is TRBV23-1; 9 bases are a match to TRBD1. TRBV23-1 is marked as an open reading frame, function uncertain. The CDR3 has 16 residues. Unmatched junction bases numbered 10, after V lost 5 bases and J lost 8 bases.

The genes are TRBV7-2 and TRBJ1-1; D possibly corresponds to TRBD1 (5 bases). The CDR3 extends over 18 amino acids. The germline gives CDR1 SGHTA, CDR2 FQGNSA. Trimming pared 3 bases from V and 6 bases from J, leaving 26 bases between. The CDR3 DNA follows: TGTGCCAGCAGCTTCAGGTCCGGCAGGGTTCTAACTGGCGCTGAAGCTTTCTTT. Protein: CASSFRSGRVLTGAEAFF.

The genes are TRBV18 and TRBJ2-3, with 8 positions matching TRBD2. This CDR3 is built from 16 residues. Losses at the gene ends were 3 bases for V and 3 bases for J; bases not matched to a gene: 8. Germline loops: CDR1 KGHSH, CDR2 LQKENI. The CDR3 sequence: CASSPLRAGGTDTQYF. The CDR3 bases are TGTGCCAGCTCACCCCTAAGGGCGGGAGGAACAGATACGCAGTATTTT.

DNA for the CDR3: TGTGCCAGCAGTTACTACCTAGCCCAGAACAATGAGCAGTTCTTC. It encodes CASSYYLAQNNEQFF. This rearrangement joins TRBV6-5 to TRBJ2-1; a weak D match, TRBD2 (5 bases). Trimming stripped 1 base from V and 5 bases from J, with 12 bases between. Germline V CDR1 and CDR2: MNHEY, SVGAGI. This CDR3 has 15 amino acids.

The chain combines TRBV28 with TRBJ2-7; 7 nucleotides match TRBD1. The CDR3 length is 15 residues. Germline assignment: CDR1 MDHEN and CDR2 SYDVKM. V dropped 4 bases and J dropped 0; count of bases not matched to a gene: 6. The chain's CDR3 is CASSSRGISSYEQYF. As DNA, the CDR3 is TGTGCCAGCAGTTCCAGGGGGATTAGCTCCTACGAGCAGTACTTC.

This chain joins TRBV19 and TRBJ2-7, with 7 positions matching TRBD2. CDR1 LNHDA and CDR2 SQIVND come from the germline V gene (reference sequence). The CDR3 is made up of 15 amino acids. V lost 3 bases, J lost 7 bases, and 12 bases stayed unmatched. This CDR3 reads CASSISWNGAGEQYF. The CDR3, as DNA: TGTGCCAGTAGTATTTCGTGGAACGGAGCGGGGGAGCAGTACTTC.